These T cell receptor beta chains were read from a single sample in a study of blood T cells in healthy people across ages. Using its own MiXCR run on the 5' RACE reads, TCRdb lists one record per CDR3 protein. The profile shows about 690,000 distinct CDR3 sequences, around 38% of them singletons. The sample comprised blood. Receptor source: a man aged 80 or over in good health. CDR3s include the opening cysteine and the closing phenylalanine or tryptophan. Each record gives: CDR3 length, J gene, D gene, V gene, clone size, CDR3 protein, CDR3 DNA. A D gene is named only where the DNA matches it firmly. Rows give clone size only sometimes, using once, few, many, or a class for an expanded clone.

16 TRBJ2-2 TRBD1 TRBV5-1 . CASSPNPGQGSGELFF TGCGCCAGCAGCCCGAACCCGGGACAGGGATCCGGGGAGCTGTTTTTT
14 TRBJ2-5 . TRBV3-1 . CASSQERGAETQYF TGTGCCAGCAGCCAAGAACGAGGGGCCGAGACCCAGTACTTC
20 TRBJ1-2 TRBD1 TRBV4-1 few CASSQDGGNRGRASPYGYTF TGCGCCAGCAGCCAAGACGGGGGGAACAGGGGCCGGGCTTCTCCGTATGGCTACACCTTC
12 TRBJ1-2 . TRBV29-1 few CSVVTGPYGYTF TGCAGCGTTGTCACAGGGCCCTATGGCTACACCTTC
13 TRBJ2-7 . TRBV25-1 few CASSAGEVYEQYF TGTGCCAGCAGTGCCGGAGAAGTTTACGAGCAGTACTTC
11 TRBJ2-5 TRBD2 TRBV12-3/TRBV12-4 . CATLAGNEQYF TGTGCCACCCTAGCGGGAAATGAGCAGTACTTC
16 TRBJ2-7 TRBD2 TRBV27 few CASSLGTSGGSYEQYF TGTGCCAGCAGTCTCGGGACTAGCGGAGGGTCCTACGAGCAGTACTTC
16 TRBJ1-5 TRBD1 TRBV12-5 . CASGLVDRDRVQPQHF TGTGCTAGTGGATTGGTCGACCGGGACAGGGTTCAGCCCCAGCATTTT
16 TRBJ1-6 TRBD1 TRBV3-1 . CASSQPPGTGHSPLHF TGTGCCAGCAGCCAGCCTCCCGGGACAGGGCATTCACCCCTCCACTTT
14 TRBJ1-2 . TRBV6-1 . CASSEASAGAGYTF TGTGCCAGCAGTGAAGCCTCCGCCGGCGCCGGCTACACCTTC
16 TRBJ2-1 TRBD2 TRBV28 few CASSLSPSGSQNEQFF TGTGCCAGCAGTTTAAGTCCTAGCGGGAGTCAAAATGAGCAGTTCTTC
15 TRBJ2-5 TRBD1 TRBV11-3 . CASSRRQGMIETQYF TGTGCCAGCAGCAGAAGACAGGGGATGATAGAGACCCAGTACTTC
14 TRBJ2-5 TRBD1 TRBV6-6 . CASSPGTGFGEQYF TGTGCCAGCAGTCCCGGGACAGGCTTCGGGGAGCAGTACTTC
16 TRBJ2-4 . TRBV2 . CASTGIREYASNIQYF TGTGCCAGCACGGGGATACGGGAATACGCCTCAAACATTCAGTACTTC
14 TRBJ2-1 . TRBV7-2 few CASSPARGYNEQFF TGTGCCAGCAGCCCTGCGCGGGGCTACAATGAGCAGTTCTTC
13 TRBJ2-7 TRBD1 TRBV29-1 many CSVDGQGFYEQYF TGCAGCGTTGATGGACAGGGGTTCTACGAGCAGTACTTC
15 TRBJ2-5 . TRBV2 . CASDDKTGVQETQYF TGTGCCAGCGACGACAAGACCGGAGTTCAAGAGACCCAGTACTTC
14 TRBJ2-3 TRBD1 TRBV9 . CASSTQSDRRTQYF TGTGCCAGCAGCACTCAATCGGACAGGCGAACGCAGTATTTT
14 TRBJ2-7 TRBD1 TRBV7-6 few CASTPGGSYNEQYF TGTGCCAGCACCCCAGGGGGCTCCTACAATGAGCAGTACTTC
15 TRBJ2-5 . TRBV7-2 once CASSSEATVADEQYF TGTGCCAGCAGCTCCGAAGCCACCGTAGCGGATGAGCAGTACTTC
15 TRBJ1-1 . TRBV6-2/TRBV6-3 . CASSPAETGSREAFF TGTGCCAGCAGTCCGGCCGAGACAGGCTCTCGTGAAGCTTTCTTT
15 TRBJ2-1 TRBD2 TRBV28 few CASSRAGGPMNEQFF TGTGCCAGCAGCCGAGCGGGAGGGCCTATGAATGAGCAGTTCTTC
14 TRBJ2-7 . TRBV21-1 . CASSTRGARGEQYF TGTGCCAGCAGTACCAGGGGCGCGAGGGGTGAGCAGTACTTC
15 TRBJ2-5 TRBD1 TRBV7-6 few CASSPADRGLGTQYF TGTGCCAGCAGCCCGGCCGACAGGGGTTTGGGGACCCAGTACTTC
16 TRBJ1-2 . TRBV6-5 . CASSYSSKIGGRGYTF TGTGCCAGCAGTTACTCGTCTAAGATCGGGGGTCGAGGCTACACCTTC
14 TRBJ2-3 . TRBV6-2/TRBV6-3 . CASSPGGPRHTQYF TGTGCCAGCAGTCCCGGCGGGCCTCGACATACGCAGTATTTT
13 TRBJ1-4 TRBD1 TRBV15 . CATSRDVGTGVFF TGTGCCACCAGCAGAGATGTGGGGACAGGCGTGTTTTTT
14 TRBJ2-7 . TRBV5-1 many CASSKDVGVQVQYF TGCGCCAGCAGCAAGGATGTTGGGGTCCAGGTGCAGTACTTC
13 TRBJ1-6 TRBD1 TRBV29-1 few CSGRQGWNSPLHF TGCAGCGGTAGACAGGGCTGGAATTCACCCCTCCACTTT
15 TRBJ2-5 . TRBV7-2 . CASSSQSRVRETQYF TGTGCCAGCAGCTCCCAGAGCAGGGTCAGAGAGACCCAGTACTTC
15 TRBJ2-1 TRBD2 TRBV9 . CASSAVSGGADEQFF TGTGCCAGCAGCGCCGTTAGCGGGGGGGCCGATGAGCAGTTCTTC
14 TRBJ2-7 TRBD1 TRBV28 . CASQGQGNVYEQYF TGTGCCAGCCAAGGACAGGGGAACGTGTACGAGCAGTACTTC
15 TRBJ2-4 TRBD2 TRBV3-1 . CASRDYSGRGNIQYF TGTGCCAGCAGGGACTATAGCGGGAGAGGAAACATTCAGTACTTC
14 TRBJ2-5 . TRBV7-2 . CASSVSVSRETQYF TGTGCCAGCAGCGTATCTGTCTCCAGAGAGACCCAGTACTTC
19 TRBJ2-7 TRBD2 TRBV3-1 few CASSPTSGRASSSYNEQYF TGTGCCAGCAGCCCGACTAGCGGGAGGGCCTCGAGCTCCTACAATGAGCAGTACTTC
15 TRBJ2-5 . TRBV28 . CASSASGQVYNEQYF TGTGCCAGCAGCGCCTCAGGACAAGTATACAATGAGCAGTACTTC
13 TRBJ2-5 TRBD2 TRBV4-2 few CASSHLAGETQYF TGTGCCAGCAGCCACCTAGCGGGAGAGACCCAGTACTTC
17 TRBJ2-7 TRBD1 TRBV4-1 . CASSQGGRDRGSNEQYF TGCGCCAGCAGCCAAGGGGGGAGGGACAGGGGATCAAATGAGCAGTACTTC
13 TRBJ2-5 . TRBV6-5 once CASNSPQGRGQYF TGTGCCAGCAATAGCCCACAGGGGAGGGGGCAGTACTTC
15 TRBJ2-1 TRBD2 TRBV6-2/TRBV6-3 . CASRTGTSRIDEQFF TGTGCCAGCAGAACCGGGACTAGCCGGATAGATGAGCAGTTCTTC
14 TRBJ2-7 TRBD1 TRBV7-2 . CASSLSRDREEQYF TGTGCCAGCAGCTTAAGTCGGGACAGGGAAGAGCAGTACTTC
14 TRBJ1-2 TRBD1 TRBV19 . CASRARGQNYGYTF TGTGCCAGTAGGGCTAGGGGACAGAACTATGGCTACACCTTC
14 TRBJ2-5 TRBD1 TRBV20-1 many CSASGTGSRQTQYF TGCAGTGCGTCCGGGACAGGGTCAAGGCAGACCCAGTACTTC
16 TRBJ1-6 TRBD1 TRBV10-3 . CAISDGQGALNSPLHF TGTGCCATCAGTGATGGACAGGGGGCTCTCAATTCACCCCTCCACTTT
11 TRBJ2-3 . TRBV10-1 few CASSAYDTQYF TGCGCCAGCAGCGCCTACGATACGCAGTATTTT
15 TRBJ2-3 . TRBV7-2 . CASKGQESNSDTQYF TGTGCCAGCAAAGGGCAGGAAAGTAATTCAGATACGCAGTATTTT
15 TRBJ2-5 TRBD1 TRBV25-1 many CASSATGQGFETQYF TGTGCCAGCAGTGCAACGGGACAGGGTTTCGAGACCCAGTACTTC
20 TRBJ2-3 . TRBV7-2 . CASSCYHSGLRKFSTDTQYF TGTGCCAGCAGCTGTTACCACTCGGGACTTCGAAAGTTTAGCACAGATACGCAGTATTTT
16 TRBJ2-1 TRBD2 TRBV18 . CASSPLRTSVNNEQFF TGTGCCAGCTCACCACTCAGGACTAGCGTTAACAATGAGCAGTTCTTC
13 TRBJ1-2 . TRBV21-1 few CASSKDSSGGYTF TGTGCCAGCAGTAAGGATTCGAGTGGTGGCTACACCTTC